This T cell receptor (beta chain) is from a study of control samples from healthy donors and cancer patients. Sequencing was performed with immunoSEQ multiplex PCR; in TCRdb, only in-frame clones are kept and a portion is missing. The sample carries about 160,000 clones, about 95% recorded once. Germline V lookup: CDR1 SGHAT, CDR2 FQNNGV. The CDR3 runs 16 residues. Trimming stripped 2 bases from V and 3 bases from J, with 16 bases between. The rearrangement uses TRBV11-2 and TRBJ1-2, with D possibly TRBD1 on 6 matching bases. Sequencing used PBMCs. This receptor was identified in a man in his fifties or sixties with colorectal cancer. The CDR3 reads CASSLTTGNRDYGYTF. The CDR3 DNA is TGTGCCAGCAGCTTAACGACGGGGAACAGGGACTATGGCTACACCTTC.